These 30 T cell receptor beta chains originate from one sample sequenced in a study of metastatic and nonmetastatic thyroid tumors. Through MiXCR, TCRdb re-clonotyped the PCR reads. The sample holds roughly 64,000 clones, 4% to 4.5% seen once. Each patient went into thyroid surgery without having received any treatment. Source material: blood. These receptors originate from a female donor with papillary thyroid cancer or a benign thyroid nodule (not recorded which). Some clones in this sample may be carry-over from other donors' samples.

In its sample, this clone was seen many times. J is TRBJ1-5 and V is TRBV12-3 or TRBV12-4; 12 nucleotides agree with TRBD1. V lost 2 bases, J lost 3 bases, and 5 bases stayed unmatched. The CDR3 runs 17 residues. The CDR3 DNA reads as TGTGCCAGCAGTTTAAGTTGGGACAGGGGGCCCAATCAGCCCCAGCATTTT. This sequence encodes CASSLSWDRGPNQPQHF.

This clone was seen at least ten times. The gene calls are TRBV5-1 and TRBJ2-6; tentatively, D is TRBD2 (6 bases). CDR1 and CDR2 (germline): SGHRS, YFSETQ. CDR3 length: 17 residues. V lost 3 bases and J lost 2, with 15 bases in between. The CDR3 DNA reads TGCGCCAGCAGCTGGGGGGACCGTCCCGCTGGGGCCAACGTCCTGACTTTC. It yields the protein CASSWGDRPAGANVLTF.

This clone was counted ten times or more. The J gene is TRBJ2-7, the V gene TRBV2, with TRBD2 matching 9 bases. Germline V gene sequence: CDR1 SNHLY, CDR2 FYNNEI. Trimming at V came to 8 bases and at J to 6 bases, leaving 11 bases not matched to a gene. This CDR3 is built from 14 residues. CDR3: CASRPGLAGSEQYF. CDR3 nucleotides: TGTGCCAGCCGTCCTGGGCTAGCGGGAAGCGAGCAGTACTTC. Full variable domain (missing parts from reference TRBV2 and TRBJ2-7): EPEVTQTPSHQVTQMGQEVILRCVPISNHLYFYWYRQILGQKVEFLVSFYNNEISEKSEIFDDQFSVERPDGSNFTLKIRSTKLEDSAMYFCASRPGLAGSEQYFGPGTRLTVT.

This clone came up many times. Here the CDR3 DNA reads TGTGCCAGCAGTCGAGGCACAGATACGCAGTATTTT. It codes for CASSRGTDTQYF. The chain links TRBV7-6 to TRBJ2-3; D gene uncertain. The CDR3 has 12 amino acids. The V gene lost 6 bases and the J gene lost 1 base, with 5 bases spanning the gap. The germline V gene encodes CDR1 SGHVS and CDR2 FNYEAQ.

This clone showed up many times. In DNA form, the CDR3 reads TGCAGTGCTAGAGTTGCGAAGACAGGGAGTACATACGAGCAGTACTTC. Translated, it gives CSARVAKTGSTYEQYF. The chain joins TRBV20-1 to TRBJ2-7, with 7 bases matching TRBD1. J was trimmed by 4 bases and V by 1 base; bases with no gene match: 13. The CDR3 runs 16 residues. Germline lookup yields CDR1 DFQATT and CDR2 SNEGSKA (reference sequence).

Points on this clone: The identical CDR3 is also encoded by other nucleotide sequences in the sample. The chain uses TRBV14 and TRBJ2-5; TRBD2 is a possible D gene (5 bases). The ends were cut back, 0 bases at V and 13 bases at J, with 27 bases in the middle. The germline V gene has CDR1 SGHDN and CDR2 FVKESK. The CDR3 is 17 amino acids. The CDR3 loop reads CASSQDVGQAPRETLYF. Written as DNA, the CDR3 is TGTGCCAGCAGCCAAGATGTAGGGCAGGCTCCTAGGGAGACCTTGTACTTC.

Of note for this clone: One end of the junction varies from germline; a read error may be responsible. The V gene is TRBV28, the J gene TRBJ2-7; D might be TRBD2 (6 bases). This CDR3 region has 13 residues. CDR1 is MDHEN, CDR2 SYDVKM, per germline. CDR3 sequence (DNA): TGTGCCAGCAGGTCCGGGAGCTCCTACGAACAGGACTTC. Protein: CASRSGSSYEQDF. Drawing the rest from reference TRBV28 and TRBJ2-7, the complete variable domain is DVKVTQSSRYLVKRTGEKVFLECVQDMDHENMFWYRQDPGLGLRLIYFSYDVKMKEKGDIPEGYSVSREKKERFSLILESASTNQTSMYLCASRSGSSYEQDFGPGTRLTVT.

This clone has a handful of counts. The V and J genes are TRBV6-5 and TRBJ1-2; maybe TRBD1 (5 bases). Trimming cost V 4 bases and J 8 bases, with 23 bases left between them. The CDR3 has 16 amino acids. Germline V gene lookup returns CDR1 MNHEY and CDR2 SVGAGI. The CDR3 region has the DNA TGTGCCAGCAGTTGCCCTACCGGGACCAGGATTGAGGGCTACACCTTC. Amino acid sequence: CASSCPTGTRIEGYTF.

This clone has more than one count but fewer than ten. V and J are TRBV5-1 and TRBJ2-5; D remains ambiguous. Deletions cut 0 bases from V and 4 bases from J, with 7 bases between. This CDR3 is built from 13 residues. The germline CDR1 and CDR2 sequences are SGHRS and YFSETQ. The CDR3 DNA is TGCGCCAGCAGCTTGGAAGGGCGAGAGACCCAGTACTTC. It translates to CASSLEGRETQYF.

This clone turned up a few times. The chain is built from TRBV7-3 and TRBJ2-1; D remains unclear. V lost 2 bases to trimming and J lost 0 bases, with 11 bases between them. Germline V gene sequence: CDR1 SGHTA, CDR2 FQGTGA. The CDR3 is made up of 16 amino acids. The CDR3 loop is CASSLAPRVSYNEQFF. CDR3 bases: TGTGCCAGCAGCTTAGCGCCCCGTGTCTCCTACAATGAGCAGTTCTTC.

The CDR3 region has the DNA TGCGCCAGCACCCTAGGGGACACTGGTCCAGGTGAAAAACTGTTTTTT. Amino acid sequence: CASTLGDTGPGEKLFF. The rearrangement links TRBV5-1 to TRBJ1-4, with a tentative D call TRBD1 (6 bases). V dropped 6 bases and J dropped 7 bases, with 22 bases sitting between them. The CDR3 totals 16 residues. The germline CDR1 and CDR2 sequences are SGHRS and YFSETQ. The whole variable domain, filled in from reference TRBV5-1 and TRBJ1-4, reads KAGVTQTPRYLIKTRGQQVTLSCSPISGHRSVSWYQQTPGQGLQFLFEYFSETQRNKGNFPGRFSGRQFSNSRSEMNVSTLELGDSALYLCASTLGDTGPGEKLFFGSGTQLSVL.

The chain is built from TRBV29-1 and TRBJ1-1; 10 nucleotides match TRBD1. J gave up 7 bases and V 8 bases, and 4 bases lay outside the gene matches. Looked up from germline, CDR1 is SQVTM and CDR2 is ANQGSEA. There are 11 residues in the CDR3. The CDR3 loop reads CSLGDRGEAFF. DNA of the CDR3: TGCAGCTTGGGGGACAGGGGTGAAGCTTTCTTT.

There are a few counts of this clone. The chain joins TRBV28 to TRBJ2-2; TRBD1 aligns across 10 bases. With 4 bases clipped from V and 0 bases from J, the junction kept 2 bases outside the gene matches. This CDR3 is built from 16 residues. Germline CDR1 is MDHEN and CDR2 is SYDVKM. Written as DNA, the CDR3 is TGTGCCAGCAGTTCGACAGGGGGCGCGAACACCGGGGAGCTGTTTTTT. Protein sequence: CASSSTGGANTGELFF.

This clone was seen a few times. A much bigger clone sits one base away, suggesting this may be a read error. The CDR3 DNA follows: TGTGCCAGCGTACCTGACAGGGGGTCGGCCTCTGGGGCCAACGTCCTGACTTTC. Protein sequence: CASVPDRGSASGANVLTF. The rearrangement links TRBV4-2 to TRBJ2-6, with 9 bases fitting TRBD1. Germline V gives CDR1 LGHNA, CDR2 YNFKEQ. Germline trimming cut 8 bases from V and 0 bases from J; bases unmatched to any gene: 11. This CDR3 comprises 18 residues.

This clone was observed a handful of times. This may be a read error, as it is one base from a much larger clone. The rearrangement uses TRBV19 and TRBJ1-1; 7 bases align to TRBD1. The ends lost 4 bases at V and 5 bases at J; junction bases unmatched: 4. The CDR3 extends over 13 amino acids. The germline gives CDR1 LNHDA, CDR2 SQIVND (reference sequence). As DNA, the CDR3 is TGTGCCAGTAGTACCGAGACAGGGACTGAAGCTTTCTTT. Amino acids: CASSTETGTEAFF.

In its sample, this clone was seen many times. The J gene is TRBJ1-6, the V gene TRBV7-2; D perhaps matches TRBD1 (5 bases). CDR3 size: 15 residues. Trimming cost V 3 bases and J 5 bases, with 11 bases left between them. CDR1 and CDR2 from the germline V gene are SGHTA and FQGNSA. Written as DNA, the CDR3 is TGTGCCAGCAGCTTTGGGGGGAGTAATAATTCACCCCTCCACTTT. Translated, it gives CASSFGGSNNSPLHF.

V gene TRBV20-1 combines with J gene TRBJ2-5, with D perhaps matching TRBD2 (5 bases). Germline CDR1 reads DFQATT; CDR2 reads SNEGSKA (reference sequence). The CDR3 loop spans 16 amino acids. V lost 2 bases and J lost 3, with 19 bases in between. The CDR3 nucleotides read TGCAGTGCTAGAATTCGAGCGGACCGCCAGAAAGAGACCCAGTACTTC. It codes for CSARIRADRQKETQYF.

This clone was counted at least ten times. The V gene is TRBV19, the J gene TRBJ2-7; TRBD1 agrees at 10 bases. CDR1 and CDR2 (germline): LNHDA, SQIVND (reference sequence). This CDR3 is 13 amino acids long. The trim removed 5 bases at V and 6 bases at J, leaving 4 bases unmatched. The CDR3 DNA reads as TGTGCCAGTAGTCGGGACAGGGGATCCGAGCAGTACTTC. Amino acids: CASSRDRGSEQYF.

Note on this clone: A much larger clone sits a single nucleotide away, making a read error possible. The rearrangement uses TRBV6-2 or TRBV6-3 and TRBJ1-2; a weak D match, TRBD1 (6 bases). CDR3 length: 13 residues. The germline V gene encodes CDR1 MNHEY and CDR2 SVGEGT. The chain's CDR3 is CASSYLTGDGHTF. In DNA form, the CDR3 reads TGTGCCAGCAGTTACCTGACAGGTGATGGCCACACCTTC.

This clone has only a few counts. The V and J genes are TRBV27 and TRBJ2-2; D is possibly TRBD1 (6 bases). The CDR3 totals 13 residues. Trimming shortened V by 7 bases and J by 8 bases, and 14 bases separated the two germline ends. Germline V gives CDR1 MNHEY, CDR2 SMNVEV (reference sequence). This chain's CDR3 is CASMGASRGELFF. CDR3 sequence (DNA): TGTGCCAGCATGGGGGCCAGCAGGGGGGAGCTGTTTTTT.

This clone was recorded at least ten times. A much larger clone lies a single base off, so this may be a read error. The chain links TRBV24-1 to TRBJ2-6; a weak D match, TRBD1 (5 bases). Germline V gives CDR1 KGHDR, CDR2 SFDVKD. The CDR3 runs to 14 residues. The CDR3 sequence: CATSSQSGANVLAF. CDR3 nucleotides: TGTGCCACCAGTTCCCAGTCTGGGGCCAACGTCCTGGCTTTC.

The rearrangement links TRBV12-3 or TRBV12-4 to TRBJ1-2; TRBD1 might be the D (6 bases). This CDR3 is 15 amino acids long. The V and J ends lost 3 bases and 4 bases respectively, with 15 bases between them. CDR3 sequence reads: CASSLGTTPFYGYTF. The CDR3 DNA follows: TGTGCCAGCAGTTTGGGGACAACTCCTTTCTATGGCTACACCTTC.

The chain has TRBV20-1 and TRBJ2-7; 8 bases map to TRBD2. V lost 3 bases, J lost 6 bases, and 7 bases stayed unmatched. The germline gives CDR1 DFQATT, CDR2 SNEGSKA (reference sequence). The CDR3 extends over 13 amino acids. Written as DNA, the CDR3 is TGCAGTGCTAGTGACGGGAGGGCCGCCGAGCAGTACTTC. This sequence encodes CSASDGRAAEQYF.

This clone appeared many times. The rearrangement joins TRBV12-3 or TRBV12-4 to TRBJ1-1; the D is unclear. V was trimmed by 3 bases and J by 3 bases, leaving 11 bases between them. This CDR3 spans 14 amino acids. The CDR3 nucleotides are TGTGCCAGCAGTTTCGGGCGCAGGCACACTGAAGCTTTCTTT. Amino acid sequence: CASSFGRRHTEAFF.

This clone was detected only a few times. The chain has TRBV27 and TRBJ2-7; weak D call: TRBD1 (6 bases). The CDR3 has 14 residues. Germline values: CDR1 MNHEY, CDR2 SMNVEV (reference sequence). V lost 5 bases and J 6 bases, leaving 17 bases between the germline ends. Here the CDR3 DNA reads TGTGCCAGCAGTCTCCGGACCAGGGGCTGCGAGCAGTACTTC. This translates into CASSLRTRGCEQYF.

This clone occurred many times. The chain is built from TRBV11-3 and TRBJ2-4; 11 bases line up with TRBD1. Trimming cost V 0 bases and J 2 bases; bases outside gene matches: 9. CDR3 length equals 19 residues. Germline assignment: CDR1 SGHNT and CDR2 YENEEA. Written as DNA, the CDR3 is TGTGCCAGCAGCTTAGATGGACAGGGGGCCGGTTCTTCCAAAAACATTCAGTACTTC. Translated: CASSLDGQGAGSSKNIQYF.

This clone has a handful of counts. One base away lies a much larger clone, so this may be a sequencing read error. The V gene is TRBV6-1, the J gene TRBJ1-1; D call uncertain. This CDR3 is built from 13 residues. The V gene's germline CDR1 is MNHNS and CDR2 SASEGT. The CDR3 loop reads CASRGSGNTEAFF. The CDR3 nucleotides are TGTGCCAGCAGGGGGTCGGGAAACACTGAAGCATTCTTT.

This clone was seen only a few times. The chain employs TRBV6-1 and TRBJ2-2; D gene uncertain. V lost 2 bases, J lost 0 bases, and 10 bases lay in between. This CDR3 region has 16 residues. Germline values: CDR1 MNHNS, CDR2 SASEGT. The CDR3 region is CASSEFQSANTGELFF. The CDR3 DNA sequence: TGTGCCAGCAGTGAATTTCAATCCGCGAACACCGGGGAGCTGTTTTTT.

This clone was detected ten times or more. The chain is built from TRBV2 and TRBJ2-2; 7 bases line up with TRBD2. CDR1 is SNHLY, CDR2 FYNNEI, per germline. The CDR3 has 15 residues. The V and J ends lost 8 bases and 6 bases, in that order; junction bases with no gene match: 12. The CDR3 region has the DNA TGTGCCAGCGAGTCCAGCGGGATGAAGGCCGGGGAGCTGTTTTTT. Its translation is CASESSGMKAGELFF. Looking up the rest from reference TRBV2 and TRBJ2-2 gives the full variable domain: EPEVTQTPSHQVTQMGQEVILRCVPISNHLYFYWYRQILGQKVEFLVSFYNNEISEKSEIFDDQFSVERPDGSNFTLKIRSTKLEDSAMYFCASESSGMKAGELFFGEGSRLTVL.

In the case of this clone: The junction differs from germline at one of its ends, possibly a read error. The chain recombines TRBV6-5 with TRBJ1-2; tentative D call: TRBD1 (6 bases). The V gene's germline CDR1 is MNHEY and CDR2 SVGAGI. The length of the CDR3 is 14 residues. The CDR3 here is CASNYSGGLAGYTF. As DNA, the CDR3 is TGTGCCAGCAATTACTCGGGGGGCCTGGCAGGATACACCTTC.